The sequence of this T cell receptor beta chain was determined in a study of cytomegalovirus exposure and HLA in healthy donors. This PCR relied on a set of 60 Vbeta primers and 13 Jbeta primers. Repertoires were generated with immunoSEQ multiplex PCR, while TCRdb's copy carries only in-frame clones and drops some. Among about 130,000 clones listed, around 72% were seen once. The CDR3 has 15 residues. Germline V gene sequence: CDR1 SGHNT, CDR2 YYREEE (reference sequence). V lost 7 bases to trimming and J lost 0 bases; unmatched junction nucleotides: 5. This sequence originates from a middle-aged woman in good health and CMV-seronegative. This sequence joins TRBV5-4 and TRBJ2-2, with TRBD2 matching over 8 bases. The sequencing sample was made of PBMCs. CDR3 amino acids: CASGAGGPNTGELFF. For the CDR3, the DNA is TGTGCCAGCGGCGCGGGAGGCCCGAACACCGGGGAGCTGTTTTTT.